What follows is one TCR beta chain and its context. These data come from a study of blood T cell repertoires in COVID-19. Study at large: Acute and convalescent COVID-19 specimens originated in the United States, Italy and Spain. Sources were T cells, B-cell-depleted T cells, or PBMCs; the material itself was cDNA or gDNA.

The CDR3 covers 15 residues. CDR1 is MNHEY, CDR2 SVGEGT, per germline. Unmatched junction bases numbered 8, after V lost 5 bases and J lost 2 bases. Only in-frame clones appear in the TCRdb table, and some are missing; sequencing was by immunoSEQ multiplex PCR. The sample has around 450,000 clones; about 89% are singletons. Sequenced: peripheral blood. This TCR was recovered from a woman under 40 with acute or convalescent COVID-19. J is TRBJ1-1 and V is TRBV6-2 or TRBV6-3, with 7 bases identical to TRBD1. The CDR3 loop is CASSPAGTANTEAFF. The CDR3 bases are TGTGCCAGCAGTCCCGCCGGGACAGCTAACACTGAAGCTTTCTTT.